The 30 T cell receptor beta chains listed next were all sequenced from one sample in a study of blood T cell repertoires in COVID-19. Measured with immunoSEQ multiplex PCR; TCRdb has only the in-frame clones, and not every one. Of roughly 97,000 clones listed, 75% to 90% were seen once; the top ten hold roughly 29%. Sequenced material: peripheral blood. The receptors originated from a man between 60 and 75 years old with acute or convalescent COVID-19.

This clone has just a few counts. This chain connects TRBV7-9 to TRBJ2-7, with TRBD1 matching over 7 bases. With 4 bases clipped from V and 3 bases from J, the junction kept 6 bases outside the gene matches. CDR3 size: 14 residues. The germline gives CDR1 SEHNR, CDR2 FQNEAQ (reference sequence). The CDR3 nucleotides are TGTGCCAGCAGCTACGACGCAGGGGGCTACGAGCAGTACTTC. This translates into CASSYDAGGYEQYF.

The J gene is TRBJ2-5, the V gene TRBV13; D is perhaps TRBD1 (5 bases). The CDR3 covers 15 residues. CDR1 PRHDT and CDR2 FYEKMQ come from the germline V gene (reference sequence). The ends were cut back, 2 bases at V and 2 bases at J, with 12 bases in the middle. The CDR3 is CASSLTFDSQETQYF. The CDR3 DNA sequence: TGTGCCAGCAGCTTAACGTTTGACAGTCAAGAGACCCAGTACTTC.

This chain uses TRBV28 with TRBJ1-5; 9 bases are a match to TRBD1. With V trimmed by 6 bases and J by 6 bases, 12 bases remained unmatched. The CDR3 covers 16 residues. Looked up from germline, CDR1 is MDHEN and CDR2 is SYDVKM. The DNA for the CDR3 is TGTGCCAGCAGCCCTTCGGGACAGGGCATTTTTCAGCCCCAGCATTTT. Translation: CASSPSGQGIFQPQHF.

The CDR3 bases are TGCGCCAGCAGGACGGACAGGGACGATAACACAGATACGCAGTATTTT. Translating gives CASRTDRDDNTDTQYF. The chain is built from TRBV10-1 and TRBJ2-3; 8 positions agree with TRBD1. CDR1 is WNHNN, CDR2 SYGVQD, per germline (reference sequence). This CDR3 has 16 residues. V shed 6 bases, J shed 2 bases, and the junction held 10 bases outside the gene matches.

V gene TRBV28 combines with J gene TRBJ2-6; TRBD1 might be the D (5 bases). With 7 bases removed from V and 1 base from J, the gap between germline ends came to 5 bases. The CDR3 runs to 13 residues. Germline V CDR1 and CDR2: MDHEN, SYDVKM. The CDR3 reads CASKGSGANVLTF. The CDR3, as DNA: TGTGCCAGCAAGGGGTCTGGGGCCAACGTCCTGACTTTC.

The chain recombines TRBV20-1 with TRBJ2-7; D is undetermined. The V end lost 3 bases, the J end lost 2 bases, and 14 bases lay between the germline ends. The germline gives CDR1 DFQATT, CDR2 SNEGSKA (reference sequence). CDR3 length: 14 amino acids. This CDR3 is CSASDFRNPYEQYF. CDR3 sequence (DNA): TGCAGTGCTAGTGATTTCAGAAACCCCTACGAGCAGTACTTC.

The chain recombines TRBV10-2 with TRBJ1-1; D gene ambiguous. Germline-derived CDR1 and CDR2 are WSHSY and SAAADI. V lost 6 bases, J lost 2 bases, and 16 bases lay in between. The CDR3 is 15 amino acids. The chain's CDR3 is CASRNTRWRNTEAFF. The CDR3 region has the DNA TGCGCCAGCAGGAATACACGGTGGAGAAACACTGAAGCTTTCTTT.

The chain recombines TRBV5-1 with TRBJ1-1, with 7 bases aligning to TRBD1. This CDR3 spans 15 amino acids. The trim removed 4 bases at V and 1 base at J, leaving 7 bases unmatched. CDR1 SGHRS and CDR2 YFSETQ come from the germline V gene. The CDR3 region is CASSLTGRENTEAFF. CDR3 nucleotides: TGCGCCAGCAGCCTGACAGGGCGTGAGAACACTGAAGCTTTCTTT.

The chain uses TRBV19 and TRBJ2-3; the D gene is possibly TRBD1 (6 bases). Looked up from germline, CDR1 is LNHDA and CDR2 is SQIVND (reference sequence). CDR3 length: 14 residues. V dropped 6 bases and J dropped 8 bases, with 18 bases sitting between them. The CDR3: CASRSGEFGGTQYF. CDR3 in DNA: TGTGCCAGTAGATCAGGGGAGTTTGGTGGTACGCAGTATTTT.

This chain uses TRBV3-1 (or the pseudogene TRBV3-2) with TRBJ2-3; D is possibly TRBD1 (6 bases). The V and J ends lost 4 bases and 8 bases respectively, with 13 bases between them. CDR3 length: 13 residues. Per germline, CDR1 LGHDT and CDR2 YNNKEL (reference sequence). The CDR3 nucleotides read TGTGCCAGCAGCCTCCTCACCAGGGGTACGCAGTATTTT. Protein: CASSLLTRGTQYF.

J is TRBJ1-6 and V is TRBV5-1, with 10 positions matching TRBD1. V trimming: 3 bases; J trimming: 8 bases; junction bases outside the gene matches: 5. CDR3 length: 15 amino acids. Germline loops: CDR1 SGHRS, CDR2 YFSETQ. CDR3 amino acids: CASSSSGTGDSPLHF. The CDR3 DNA reads TGCGCCAGCAGCTCGTCCGGGACAGGGGATTCACCCCTCCACTTT.

This rearrangement joins TRBV5-1 to TRBJ2-1, with 8 bases lining up with TRBD2. The J segment lost 8 bases and the V segment lost 4 bases, leaving 5 bases of the junction unmatched. Germline V gene sequence: CDR1 SGHRS, CDR2 YFSETQ. This CDR3 is 13 amino acids long. The CDR3 spells CASSGPRGDEQFF. Written as DNA, the CDR3 is TGCGCCAGCAGCGGGCCGCGGGGGGATGAGCAGTTCTTC.

The genes are TRBV11-2 and TRBJ1-1; D gene unclear. This CDR3 comprises 16 residues. V lost 2 bases and J 0 bases, leaving 13 bases between the germline ends. In germline, CDR1 is SGHAT, CDR2 FQNNGV. The DNA of the CDR3 is TGTGCCAGCAGCTTAAGTACTCCAGGAATGAACACTGAAGCTTTCTTT. Residues: CASSLSTPGMNTEAFF.

The chain has TRBV5-1 and TRBJ2-5; D is possibly TRBD2 (5 bases). In germline, CDR1 is SGHRS, CDR2 YFSETQ. The CDR3 totals 14 residues. Trimming took 1 base from V and 2 from J, leaving 9 bases between them. CDR3 sequence: CASSLRLQQETQYF. The CDR3 coding sequence is TGCGCCAGCAGCTTGAGACTACAACAAGAGACCCAGTACTTC.

V and J are TRBV4-1 and TRBJ1-6; D is undetermined. The V and J ends lost 1 base and 6 bases respectively, with 10 bases between them. Germline V gives CDR1 MGHRA, CDR2 YSYEKL. The CDR3 has 15 amino acids. Written as DNA, the CDR3 is TGCGCCAGCAGCCAAGTTGAGGGTACTAATTCACCCCTCCACTTT. This encodes CASSQVEGTNSPLHF.

This clone was counted between two and nine times. This chain links TRBV9 with TRBJ2-1; the D gene is possibly TRBD2 (5 bases). The CDR3 is made up of 18 amino acids. Looked up from germline, CDR1 is SGDLS and CDR2 is YYNGEE. The V and J ends lost 0 bases and 2 bases respectively, with 18 bases between them. CDR3 DNA: TGTGCCAGCAGCGTAGGAGAGGAGACTGGACTCGCCTACAATGAGCAGTTCTTC. This sequence encodes CASSVGEETGLAYNEQFF. The complete variable domain, with remaining parts taken from reference TRBV9 and TRBJ2-1, reads DSGVTQTPKHLITATGQRVTLRCSPRSGDLSVYWYQQSLDQGLQFLIQYYNGEERAKGNILERFSAQQFPDLHSELNLSSLELGDSALYFCASSVGEETGLAYNEQFFGPGTRLTVL.

The rearrangement joins TRBV5-1 to TRBJ1-6; 7 positions match TRBD1. CDR1 and CDR2 (germline): SGHRS, YFSETQ. The junction had 6 bases not matched to a gene; V was cut back by 0 bases and J by 9 bases. The CDR3 is 15 residues long. The CDR3 is CASSLVGGGPSPLHF. In nucleotides, the CDR3 is TGCGCCAGCAGCTTGGTTGGAGGGGGCCCTTCACCCCTCCACTTT.

The V gene is TRBV6-2 or TRBV6-3, the J gene TRBJ2-2, with 8 bases identical to TRBD2. This CDR3 is 15 amino acids long. Germline values: CDR1 MNHEY, CDR2 SVGEGT. The trim removed 4 bases at V and 5 bases at J, leaving 6 bases unmatched. CDR3: CASSLSAGGTGELFF. The CDR3 nucleotides read TGTGCCAGCAGTTTATCGGCGGGAGGTACCGGGGAGCTGTTTTTT.

The chain links TRBV9 to TRBJ2-2; 7 bases fit TRBD2. This CDR3 is 16 amino acids long. J was trimmed by 6 bases and V by 1 base; bases with no gene match: 9. Germline values: CDR1 SGDLS, CDR2 YYNGEE. The CDR3 region is CASSVYAGDGAGELFF. The CDR3, as DNA: TGTGCCAGCAGCGTATACGCGGGAGATGGCGCCGGGGAGCTGTTTTTT.

The V gene is TRBV28, the J gene TRBJ2-2, with 11 bases identical to TRBD2. Per the germline V gene, CDR1 is MDHEN and CDR2 is SYDVKM. The junction had 7 bases not matched to a gene; V was cut back by 6 bases and J by 4 bases. The CDR3 runs to 16 residues. CDR3 coding DNA: TGTGCCAGCAGGGCACTAGCGGGAGTAGTCACCGGGGAGCTGTTTTTT. This gives the protein CASRALAGVVTGELFF.

The chain uses TRBV5-4 and TRBJ2-5; possible D gene TRBD1, 6 bases. The CDR3 runs to 12 residues. In germline, CDR1 is SGHNT, CDR2 YYREEE (reference sequence). V was shortened by 4 bases and J by 4 bases, with 8 bases between the two germline ends. The CDR3 bases are TGTGCCAGCAGCCCACAGGGAGAGACCCAGTACTTC. Encoded protein: CASSPQGETQYF.

This chain connects TRBV5-1 to TRBJ1-1, with D maybe TRBD1 (5 bases). The V end lost 0 bases, the J end lost 8 bases, and 14 bases lay between the germline ends. This CDR3 comprises 14 residues. Germline-derived CDR1 and CDR2 are SGHRS and YFSETQ. The CDR3 protein is CASSLEGGVSEAFF. In nucleotides, the CDR3 is TGCGCCAGCAGCTTGGAAGGAGGGGTGAGCGAAGCTTTCTTT.

This sequence joins TRBV6-2 or TRBV6-3 and TRBJ2-7; 7 nucleotides align to TRBD2. Trimming removed 1 base from V and 2 bases from J; junction bases left unmatched: 5. The CDR3 extends over 15 amino acids. Germline V gene lookup returns CDR1 MNHEY and CDR2 SVGEGT. The CDR3 loop reads CASSYWGGSPYEQYF. CDR3 nucleotide sequence: TGTGCCAGCAGTTACTGGGGCGGGAGCCCCTACGAGCAGTACTTC.

This clone occurred a few times. The chain recombines TRBV24-1 with TRBJ2-7, with 7 bases aligning to TRBD2. V shed 5 bases and J 6 bases; nucleotides not matched to a gene: 18. The CDR3 is 17 residues long. The germline V gene encodes CDR1 KGHDR and CDR2 SFDVKD. The CDR3 sequence is CATSGGRAGPLSVEQYF. Written as DNA, the CDR3 is TGTGCCACCAGTGGCGGGAGAGCGGGTCCGCTTTCCGTCGAGCAGTACTTC.

The CDR3 region has the DNA TGCAGCTCCTCCGGCCAGGGGGCGAATGAGCAGTTCTTC. This sequence encodes CSSSGQGANEQFF. This sequence joins TRBV29-1 and TRBJ2-1; 8 bases match TRBD1. The J segment lost 7 bases and the V segment lost 8 bases, leaving 10 bases of the junction unmatched. The CDR3 covers 13 residues. Germline V gene lookup returns CDR1 SQVTM and CDR2 ANQGSEA.

This clone was seen only once. V gene TRBV11-2 combines with J gene TRBJ2-7; a weak D match, TRBD1 (6 bases). The CDR3 is made up of 15 amino acids. The V end lost 1 base, the J end lost 6 bases, and 16 bases lay between the germline ends. Germline V lookup: CDR1 SGHAT, CDR2 FQNNGV. CDR3 coding DNA: TGTGCCAGCAGCTTAGTTGGACAGTTGTATGGCGAGCAGTACGTC. It codes for CASSLVGQLYGEQYV.

The chain carries TRBV7-2 and TRBJ1-1; 8 bases fit TRBD1. The CDR3 is 15 residues long. Germline loops: CDR1 SGHTA, CDR2 FQGNSA. With V trimmed by 5 bases and J by 2 bases, 7 bases remained unmatched. The CDR3 is CASSPGDRRNTEAFF. CDR3 in DNA: TGTGCCAGCAGCCCTGGGGACAGGCGAAACACTGAAGCTTTCTTT.

V usage is TRBV7-2 and J usage is TRBJ1-4; TRBD1 agrees at 12 bases. This CDR3 region has 15 residues. The V gene end was trimmed by 4 bases and the J gene end by 8 bases; junction bases not matched to a gene: 5. Germline V gene sequence: CDR1 SGHTA, CDR2 FQGNSA. For the CDR3, the DNA is TGTGCCAGCAGCTACACCGGGACAGGGGGCGAAAAACTGTTTTTT. It codes for CASSYTGTGGEKLFF.

This chain connects TRBV12-3 or TRBV12-4 to TRBJ2-3; possibly TRBD2 for D (5 bases). The CDR3 spans 13 residues. Trimming took off 3 bases at V and 2 bases at J, with 6 bases between the two ends. CDR3 coding DNA: TGTGCCAGCAGTTTGCTAGCCACAGATACGCAGTATTTT. Its protein is CASSLLATDTQYF.

This clone was seen only a few times. The chain couples TRBV2 to TRBJ2-3, with TRBD2 matching 10 bases. Germline V gene lookup returns CDR1 SNHLY and CDR2 FYNNEI. Trimming took 4 bases from V and 3 from J; bases not matched to a gene: 1. There are 14 residues in the CDR3. CDR3 DNA: TGTGCCAGCAGTGGGACTAGCGGAACAGATACGCAGTATTTT. It translates to CASSGTSGTDTQYF.